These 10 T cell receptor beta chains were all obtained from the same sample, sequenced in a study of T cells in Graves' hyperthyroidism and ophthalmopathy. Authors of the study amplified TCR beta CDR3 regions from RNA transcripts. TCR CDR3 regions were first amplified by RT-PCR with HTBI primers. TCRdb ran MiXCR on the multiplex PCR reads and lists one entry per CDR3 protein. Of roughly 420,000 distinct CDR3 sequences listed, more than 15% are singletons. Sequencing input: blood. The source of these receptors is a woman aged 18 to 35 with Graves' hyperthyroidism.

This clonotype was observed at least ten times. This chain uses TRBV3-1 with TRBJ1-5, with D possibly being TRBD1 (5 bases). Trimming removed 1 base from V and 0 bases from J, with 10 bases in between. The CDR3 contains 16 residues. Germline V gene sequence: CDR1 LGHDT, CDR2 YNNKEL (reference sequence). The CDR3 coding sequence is TGTGCCAGCAGCCAAGTAGGCCAGGGTAGCAATCAGCCCCAGCATTTT. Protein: CASSQVGQGSNQPQHF.

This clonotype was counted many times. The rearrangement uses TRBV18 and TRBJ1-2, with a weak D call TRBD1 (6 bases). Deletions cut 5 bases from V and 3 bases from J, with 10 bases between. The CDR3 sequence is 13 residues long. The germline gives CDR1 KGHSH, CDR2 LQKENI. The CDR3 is CASSGGRDYGYTF. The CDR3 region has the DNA TGTGCCAGCTCAGGGGGGCGCGACTATGGCTACACCTTC. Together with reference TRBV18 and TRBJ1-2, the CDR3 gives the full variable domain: NAGVMQNPRHLVRRRGQEARLRCSPMKGHSHVYWYRQLPEEGLKFMVYLQKENIIDESGMPKERFSAEFPKEGPSILRIQQVVRGDSAAYFCASSGGRDYGYTFGSGTRLTVV.

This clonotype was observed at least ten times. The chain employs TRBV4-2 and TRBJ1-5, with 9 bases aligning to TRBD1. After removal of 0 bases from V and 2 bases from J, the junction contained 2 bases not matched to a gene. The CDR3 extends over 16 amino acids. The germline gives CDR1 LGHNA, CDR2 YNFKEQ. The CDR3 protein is CASSQDWDRGNQPQHF. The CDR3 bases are TGTGCCAGCAGCCAAGATTGGGACAGGGGCAATCAGCCCCAGCATTTT.

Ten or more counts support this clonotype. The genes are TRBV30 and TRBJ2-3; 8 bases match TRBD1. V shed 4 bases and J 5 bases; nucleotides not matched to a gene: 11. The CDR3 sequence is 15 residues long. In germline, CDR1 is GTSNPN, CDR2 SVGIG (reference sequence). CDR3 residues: CAWTQAGGPGDTQYF. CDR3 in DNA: TGTGCCTGGACCCAAGCAGGGGGCCCCGGAGATACGCAGTATTTT.

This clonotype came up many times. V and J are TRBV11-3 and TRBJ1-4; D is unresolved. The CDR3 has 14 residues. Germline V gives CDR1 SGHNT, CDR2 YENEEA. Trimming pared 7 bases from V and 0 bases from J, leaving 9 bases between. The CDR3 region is CASTPGTTNEKLFF. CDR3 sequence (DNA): TGTGCCAGCACCCCCGGGACAACTAATGAAAAACTGTTTTTT. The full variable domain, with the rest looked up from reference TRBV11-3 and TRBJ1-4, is EAGVVQSPRYKIIEKKQPVAFWCNPISGHNTLYWYLQNLGQGPELLIRYENEEAVDDSQLPKDRFSAERLKGVDSTLKIQPAELGDSAVYLCASTPGTTNEKLFFGSGTQLSVL.

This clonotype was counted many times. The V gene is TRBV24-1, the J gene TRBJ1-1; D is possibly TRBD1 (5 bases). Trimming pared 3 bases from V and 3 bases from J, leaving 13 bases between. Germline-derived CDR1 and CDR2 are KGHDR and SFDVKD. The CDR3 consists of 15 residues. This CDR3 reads CATSDAGRGDTEAFF. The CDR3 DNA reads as TGTGCCACCAGTGATGCAGGGAGAGGGGACACTGAAGCTTTCTTT.

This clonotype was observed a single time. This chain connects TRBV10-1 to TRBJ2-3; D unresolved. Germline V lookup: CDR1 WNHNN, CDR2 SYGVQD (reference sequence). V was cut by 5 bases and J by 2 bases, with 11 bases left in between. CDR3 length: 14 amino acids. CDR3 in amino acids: CASSLTYSTDTQYF. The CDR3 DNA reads TGCGCCAGCAGTTTAACATATTCCACAGATACGCAGTATTTT.

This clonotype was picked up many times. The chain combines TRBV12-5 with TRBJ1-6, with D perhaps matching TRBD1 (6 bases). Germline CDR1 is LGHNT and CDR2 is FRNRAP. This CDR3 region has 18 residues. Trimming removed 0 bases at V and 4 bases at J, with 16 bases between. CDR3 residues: CASGLVGSGAEYNSPLHF. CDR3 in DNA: TGTGCTAGTGGTTTGGTAGGTTCGGGGGCAGAGTATAATTCACCCCTCCACTTT.

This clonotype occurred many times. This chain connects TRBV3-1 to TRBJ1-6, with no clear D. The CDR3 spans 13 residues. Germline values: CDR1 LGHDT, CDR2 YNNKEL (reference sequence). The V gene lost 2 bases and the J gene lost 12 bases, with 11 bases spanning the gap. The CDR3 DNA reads TGTGCCAGCAGCCAATTGTGGTGGGGACCCCTCCACTTT. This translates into CASSQLWWGPLHF.

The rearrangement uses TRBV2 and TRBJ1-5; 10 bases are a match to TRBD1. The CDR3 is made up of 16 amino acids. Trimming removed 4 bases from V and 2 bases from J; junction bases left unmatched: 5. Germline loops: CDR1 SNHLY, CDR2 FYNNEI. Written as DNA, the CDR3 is TGTGCCAGCAGTGGACAGGGGGCGCTGGGCAATCAGCCCCAGCATTTT. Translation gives CASSGQGALGNQPQHF. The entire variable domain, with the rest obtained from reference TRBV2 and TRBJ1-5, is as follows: EPEVTQTPSHQVTQMGQEVILRCVPISNHLYFYWYRQILGQKVEFLVSFYNNEISEKSEIFDDQFSVERPDGSNFTLKIRSTKLEDSAMYFCASSGQGALGNQPQHFGDGTRLSIL.